These 12 T cell receptor beta chains were sequenced from one sample in a study of T-cell reconstitution after alpha-beta-depleted transplantation in children. A library of TCRbeta sequences, prepared with unique molecular identifiers, was generated. TCRdb reprocessed the PCR reads with MiXCR, giving one entry per CDR3 protein. Of over 150,000 distinct CDR3 sequences in the sample, approximately 7% are singletons; the top ten hold around 3%. The sequencing used PBMCs from the stem cell graft donor, collected from the stem cell graft. The receptors here all came from a human donor who donated a stem cell graft to a child with Wiskott-Aldrich syndrome.

This clonotype occurred a few times. The rearrangement joins TRBV18 to TRBJ2-7; D is uncertain. Germline lookup yields CDR1 KGHSH and CDR2 LQKENI. Trimming left V 1 base short and J 6 bases short, with 13 bases between. This CDR3 comprises 14 residues. The chain's CDR3 is CASSPLGPGAEQYF. The CDR3 DNA follows: TGTGCCAGCTCACCACTCGGGCCCGGAGCCGAGCAGTACTTC.

The rearrangement joins TRBV18 to TRBJ1-6; 8 bases map to TRBD1. V lost 2 bases, J lost 8 bases, and 5 bases stayed unmatched. Germline V gives CDR1 KGHSH, CDR2 LQKENI. The length of the CDR3 is 15 residues. The DNA of the CDR3 is TGTGCCAGCTCACCAGGGGCAGGGGGCGATTCACCCCTCCACTTT. Protein: CASSPGAGGDSPLHF.

This clonotype came up many times. V usage is TRBV5-1 and J usage is TRBJ2-1; 7 bases map to TRBD1. Germline V gene data show CDR1 as SGHRS and CDR2 as YFSETQ. Trimming at V came to 0 bases and at J to 3 bases, leaving 9 bases not matched to a gene. This CDR3 spans 17 amino acids. CDR3: CASSLGQGSWNYNEQFF. The DNA for the CDR3 is TGCGCCAGCAGCTTGGGACAGGGCTCGTGGAACTACAATGAGCAGTTCTTC.

This clonotype appeared many times. V is TRBV6-1 and J is TRBJ2-1, with 7 nucleotides matching TRBD1. V shed 5 bases, J shed 8 bases, and the junction held 15 bases outside the gene matches. CDR3 size: 16 residues. Germline assignment: CDR1 MNHNS and CDR2 SASEGT. The CDR3 protein is CASSTQTGITFYEQFF. The CDR3 DNA reads TGTGCCAGCAGTACACAGACAGGGATTACGTTTTATGAGCAGTTCTTC.

This clonotype was picked up many times. This chain joins TRBV5-1 and TRBJ2-7; D ambiguous. From germline, CDR1 is SGHRS and CDR2 YFSETQ. V lost 1 base and J lost 5, with 10 bases in between. The CDR3 is made up of 13 amino acids. DNA of the CDR3: TGCGCCAGCAGCTTGTGGTCGGGCGACGAGCAGTACTTC. It encodes CASSLWSGDEQYF. Filled out from reference TRBV5-1 and TRBJ2-7, the complete variable domain reads KAGVTQTPRYLIKTRGQQVTLSCSPISGHRSVSWYQQTPGQGLQFLFEYFSETQRNKGNFPGRFSGRQFSNSRSEMNVSTLELGDSALYLCASSLWSGDEQYFGPGTRLTVT.

In this sample, this clonotype turned up many times. V gene TRBV12-3 or TRBV12-4 combines with J gene TRBJ1-3; D gene uncertain. There are 13 residues in the CDR3. Trimming took 5 bases from V and 9 from J, leaving 14 bases between them. CDR3 sequence reads: CASSNDSLATIYF. The CDR3 DNA sequence: TGTGCCAGCAGTAATGACTCTCTAGCCACCATATATTTT.

This clonotype has a count of ten or more. V and J are TRBV20-1 and TRBJ1-1; D unclear. This CDR3 region has 10 residues. The germline gives CDR1 DFQATT, CDR2 SNEGSKA (reference sequence). Trimming pared 4 bases from V and 3 bases from J, leaving 3 bases between. The CDR3 loop reads CSATYTEAFF. The DNA for the CDR3 is TGCAGTGCTACTTACACTGAAGCTTTCTTT.

This clonotype was detected many times. The chain links TRBV29-1 to TRBJ2-5, with D uncertain. The CDR3 is made up of 11 amino acids. Looked up from germline, CDR1 is SQVTM and CDR2 is ANQGSEA. The DNA of the CDR3 is TGCAGTGGCGTAGAAGGGGAGACCCAGTACTTC. Protein product: CSGVEGETQYF. The full variable domain, completed using reference TRBV29-1 and TRBJ2-5, is SAVISQKPSRDICQRGTSLTIQCQVDSQVTMMFWYRQQPGQSLTLIATANQGSEATYESGFVIDKFPISRPNLTFSTLTVSNMSPEDSSIYLCSGVEGETQYFGPGTRLLVL.

This clonotype showed up many times. The V call is TRBV10-3, the J call TRBJ2-5; 12 nucleotides line up with TRBD1. This CDR3 region has 14 residues. The J segment lost 5 bases and the V segment lost 10 bases, leaving 8 bases of the junction unmatched. Germline V gene sequence: CDR1 ENHRY, CDR2 SYGVKD. CDR3 sequence: CATLGQGAFETQYF. The CDR3 DNA reads as TGTGCCACCCTGGGACAGGGGGCTTTCGAGACCCAGTACTTC.

This clonotype was counted ten times or more. Written as DNA, the CDR3 is TGCAGCGTTGAAGGGAGTCGACACCTCCAAGAGACCCAGTACTTC. Translation gives CSVEGSRHLQETQYF. This rearrangement joins TRBV29-1 to TRBJ2-5; D remains ambiguous. V lost 1 base and J 1 base, leaving 13 bases between the germline ends. The CDR3 totals 15 residues. Germline loops: CDR1 SQVTM, CDR2 ANQGSEA.

Many counts were recorded for this clonotype. The rearrangement uses TRBV20-1 and TRBJ1-2; 7 nucleotides line up with TRBD1. CDR3 length: 12 amino acids. V lost 7 bases to trimming and J lost 5 bases; unmatched junction nucleotides: 7. The germline gives CDR1 DFQATT, CDR2 SNEGSKA (reference sequence). CDR3 loop: CSVPTGNYGYTF. The CDR3 DNA reads TGCAGTGTTCCGACAGGGAATTATGGCTACACCTTC.

This clonotype was detected ten times or more. The V call is TRBV29-1, the J call TRBJ2-1; 7 nucleotides match TRBD1. Germline V gene data show CDR1 as SQVTM and CDR2 as ANQGSEA. CDR3 length: 15 residues. Trimming removed 2 bases from V and 7 bases from J; junction bases left unmatched: 11. CDR3 DNA sequence: TGCAGCGTTGAACCCTACAGGGGATGGAGGAATGAGCAGTTCTTC. Protein: CSVEPYRGWRNEQFF.